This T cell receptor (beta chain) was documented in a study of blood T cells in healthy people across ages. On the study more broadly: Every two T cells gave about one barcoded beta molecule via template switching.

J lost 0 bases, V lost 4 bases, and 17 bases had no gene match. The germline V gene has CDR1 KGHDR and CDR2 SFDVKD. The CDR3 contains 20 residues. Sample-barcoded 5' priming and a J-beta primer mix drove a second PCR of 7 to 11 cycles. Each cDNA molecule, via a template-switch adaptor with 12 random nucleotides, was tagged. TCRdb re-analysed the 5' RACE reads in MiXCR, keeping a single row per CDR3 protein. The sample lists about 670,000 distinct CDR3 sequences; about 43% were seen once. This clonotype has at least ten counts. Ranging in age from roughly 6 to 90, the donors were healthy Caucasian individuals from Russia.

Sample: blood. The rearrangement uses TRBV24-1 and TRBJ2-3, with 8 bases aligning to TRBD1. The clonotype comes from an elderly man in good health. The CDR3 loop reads CATSDPDRAKALTSTDTQYF. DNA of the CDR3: TGTGCCACCAGTGACCCGGACAGGGCAAAGGCCCTAACTAGCACAGATACGCAGTATTTT.